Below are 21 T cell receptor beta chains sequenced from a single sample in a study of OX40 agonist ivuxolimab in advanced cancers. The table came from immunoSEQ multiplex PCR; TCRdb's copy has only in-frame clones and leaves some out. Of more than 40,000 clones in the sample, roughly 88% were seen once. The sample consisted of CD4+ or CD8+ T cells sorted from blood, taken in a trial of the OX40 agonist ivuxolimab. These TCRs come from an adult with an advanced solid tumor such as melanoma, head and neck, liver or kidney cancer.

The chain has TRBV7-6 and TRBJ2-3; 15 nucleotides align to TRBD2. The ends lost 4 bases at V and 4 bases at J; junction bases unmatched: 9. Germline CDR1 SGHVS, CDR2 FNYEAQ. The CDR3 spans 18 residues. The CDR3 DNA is TGTGCCAGCAGCTCGGGACTAGCGGGAGGTGATTCGTCAGATACGCAGTATTTT. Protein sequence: CASSSGLAGGDSSDTQYF.

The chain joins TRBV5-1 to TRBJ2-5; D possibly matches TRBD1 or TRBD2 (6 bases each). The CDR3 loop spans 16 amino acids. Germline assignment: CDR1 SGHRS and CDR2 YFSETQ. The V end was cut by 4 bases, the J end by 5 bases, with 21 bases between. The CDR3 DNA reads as TGCGCCAGCAGCCCCACTTTCGGGGGCCTCCGGGAGACCCAGTACTTC. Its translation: CASSPTFGGLRETQYF.

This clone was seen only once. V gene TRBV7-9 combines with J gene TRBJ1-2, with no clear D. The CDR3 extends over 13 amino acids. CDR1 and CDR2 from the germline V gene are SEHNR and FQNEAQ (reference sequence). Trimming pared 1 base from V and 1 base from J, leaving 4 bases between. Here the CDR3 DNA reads TGTGCCAGCAGCTTAGAGTTTAACTATGGCTACACCTTC. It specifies CASSLEFNYGYTF.

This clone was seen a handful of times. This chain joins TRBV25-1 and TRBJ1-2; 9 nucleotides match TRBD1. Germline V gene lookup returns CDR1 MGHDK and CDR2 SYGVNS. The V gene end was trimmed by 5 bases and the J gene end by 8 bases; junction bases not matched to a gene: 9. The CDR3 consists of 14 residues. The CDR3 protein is CASSHGDRARGYTF. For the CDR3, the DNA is TGTGCCAGCAGTCATGGGGACAGGGCGAGGGGCTACACCTTC.

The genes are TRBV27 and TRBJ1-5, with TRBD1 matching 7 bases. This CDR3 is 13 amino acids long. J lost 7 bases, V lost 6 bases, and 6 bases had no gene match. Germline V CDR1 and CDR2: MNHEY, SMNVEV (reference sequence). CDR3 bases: TGTGCCAGCAGCCCTACAGGGGTGCAGCCCCAGCATTTT. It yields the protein CASSPTGVQPQHF.

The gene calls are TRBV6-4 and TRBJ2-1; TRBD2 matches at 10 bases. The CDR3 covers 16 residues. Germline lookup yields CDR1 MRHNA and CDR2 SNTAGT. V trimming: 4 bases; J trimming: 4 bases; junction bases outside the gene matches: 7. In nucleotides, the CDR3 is TGTGCCAGCAGTGTCGCTAGCGGGAGTGGGTACAATGAGCAGTTCTTC. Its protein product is CASSVASGSGYNEQFF.

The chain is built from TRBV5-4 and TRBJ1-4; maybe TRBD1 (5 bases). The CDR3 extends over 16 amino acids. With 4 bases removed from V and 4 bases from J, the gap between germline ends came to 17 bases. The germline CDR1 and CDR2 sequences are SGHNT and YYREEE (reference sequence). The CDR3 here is CASSQANDRINEKLFF. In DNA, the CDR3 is TGTGCCAGCAGCCAAGCCAACGACAGAATTAATGAAAAACTGTTTTTT.

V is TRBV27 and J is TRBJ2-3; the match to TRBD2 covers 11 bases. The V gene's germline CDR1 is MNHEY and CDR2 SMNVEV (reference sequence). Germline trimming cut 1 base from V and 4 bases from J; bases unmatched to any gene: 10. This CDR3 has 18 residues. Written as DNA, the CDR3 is TGTGCCAGCAGTTTATTGGGTAGCGGGGGGGCCTGGTCAGATACGCAGTATTTT. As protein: CASSLLGSGGAWSDTQYF.

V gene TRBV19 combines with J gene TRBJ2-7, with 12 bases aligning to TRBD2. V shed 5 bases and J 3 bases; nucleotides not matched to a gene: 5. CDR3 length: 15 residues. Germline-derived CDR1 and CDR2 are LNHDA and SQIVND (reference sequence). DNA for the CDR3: TGTGCCAGTAGTGAACGACTAGCGGGGGACTACGAGCAGTACTTC. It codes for CASSERLAGDYEQYF.

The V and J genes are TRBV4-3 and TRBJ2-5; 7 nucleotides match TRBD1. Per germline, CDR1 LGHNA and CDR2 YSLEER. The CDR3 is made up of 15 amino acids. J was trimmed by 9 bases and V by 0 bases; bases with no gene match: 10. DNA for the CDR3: TGCGCCAGCAGCCAAGATGGGGACAGACTAAGACCCCAGTACTTC. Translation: CASSQDGDRLRPQYF.

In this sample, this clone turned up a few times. CDR3 nucleotides: TGTGCCAGCAGCCAATCCGACAGATTCGAAGCTTTCTTT. Amino acid sequence: CASSQSDRFEAFF. The gene calls are TRBV4-2 and TRBJ1-1; D is perhaps TRBD1 (5 bases). V was shortened by 2 bases and J by 8 bases, with 12 bases between the two germline ends. Germline V gene lookup returns CDR1 LGHNA and CDR2 YNFKEQ. This CDR3 region has 13 residues.

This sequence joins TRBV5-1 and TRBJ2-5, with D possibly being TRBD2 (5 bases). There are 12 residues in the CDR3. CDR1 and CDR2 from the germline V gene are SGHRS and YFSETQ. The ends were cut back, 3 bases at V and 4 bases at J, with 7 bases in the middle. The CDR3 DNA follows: TGCGCCAGCAGCTGGAGCGGAGAGACCCAGTACTTC. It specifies CASSWSGETQYF.

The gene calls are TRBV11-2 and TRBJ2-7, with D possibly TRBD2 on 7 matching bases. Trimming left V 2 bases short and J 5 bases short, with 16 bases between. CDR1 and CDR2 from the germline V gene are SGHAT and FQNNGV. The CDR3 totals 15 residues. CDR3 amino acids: CASSLRVGGPDEQYF. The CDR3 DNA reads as TGTGCCAGCAGCTTAAGGGTCGGGGGGCCCGACGAGCAGTACTTC.

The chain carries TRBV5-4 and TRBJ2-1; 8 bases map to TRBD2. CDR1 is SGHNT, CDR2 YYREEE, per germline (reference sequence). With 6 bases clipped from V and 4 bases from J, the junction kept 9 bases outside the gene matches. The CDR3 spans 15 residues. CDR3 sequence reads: CASTPGGAMYNEQFF. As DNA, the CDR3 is TGTGCCAGCACGCCGGGGGGGGCAATGTACAATGAGCAGTTCTTC.

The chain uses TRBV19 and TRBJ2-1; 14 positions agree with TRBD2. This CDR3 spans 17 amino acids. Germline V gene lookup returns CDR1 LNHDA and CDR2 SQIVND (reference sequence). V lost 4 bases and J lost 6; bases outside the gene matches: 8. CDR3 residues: CASSNRLAGGLVNEQFF. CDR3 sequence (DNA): TGTGCCAGTAGTAACCGACTAGCGGGGGGGCTGGTCAATGAGCAGTTCTTC.

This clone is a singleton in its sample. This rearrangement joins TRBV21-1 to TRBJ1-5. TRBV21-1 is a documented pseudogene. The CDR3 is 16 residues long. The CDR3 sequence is CASRTPGPSINQPQHF. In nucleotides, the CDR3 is TGTGCCAGCAGGACTCCGGGACCGAGCATCAATCAGCCCCAGCATTTT.

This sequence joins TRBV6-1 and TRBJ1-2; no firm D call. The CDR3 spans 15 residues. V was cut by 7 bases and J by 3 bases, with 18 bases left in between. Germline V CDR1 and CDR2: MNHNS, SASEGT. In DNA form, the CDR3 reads TGTGCCAGCAAATCTGTCAGCTCTATGTACTATGGCTACACCTTC. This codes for CASKSVSSMYYGYTF.

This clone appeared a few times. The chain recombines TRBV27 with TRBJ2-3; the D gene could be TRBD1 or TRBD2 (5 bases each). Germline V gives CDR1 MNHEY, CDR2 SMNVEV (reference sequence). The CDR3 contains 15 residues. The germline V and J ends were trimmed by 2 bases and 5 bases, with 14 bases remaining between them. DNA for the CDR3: TGTGCCAGCAGTTTAGGCAGGGAGAGTGGAGATACGCAGTATTTT. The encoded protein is CASSLGRESGDTQYF.

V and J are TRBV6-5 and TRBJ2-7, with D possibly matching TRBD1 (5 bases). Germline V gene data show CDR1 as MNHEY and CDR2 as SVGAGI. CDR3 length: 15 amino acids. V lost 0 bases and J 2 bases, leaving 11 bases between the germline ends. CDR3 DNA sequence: TGTGCCAGCAGTTACTCGGTTTCAGGGACCTACGAGCAGTACTTC. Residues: CASSYSVSGTYEQYF.

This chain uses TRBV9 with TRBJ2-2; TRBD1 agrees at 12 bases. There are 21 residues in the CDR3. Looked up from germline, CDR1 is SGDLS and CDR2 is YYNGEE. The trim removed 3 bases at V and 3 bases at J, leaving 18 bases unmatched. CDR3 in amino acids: CASSAYQLTGTGGAYTGELFF. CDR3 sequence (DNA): TGTGCCAGCAGCGCATATCAACTCACCGGGACAGGGGGCGCCTACACCGGGGAGCTGTTTTTT.

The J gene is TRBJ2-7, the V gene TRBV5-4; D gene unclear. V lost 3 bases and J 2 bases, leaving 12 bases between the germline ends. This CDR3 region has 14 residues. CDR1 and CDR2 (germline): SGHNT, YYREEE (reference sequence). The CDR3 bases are TGTGCCAGCAGCTCACGACAAGGGCCCTACGAGCAGTACTTC. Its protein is CASSSRQGPYEQYF. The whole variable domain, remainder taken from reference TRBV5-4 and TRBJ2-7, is ETGVTQSPTHLIKTRGQQVTLRCSSQSGHNTVSWYQQALGQGPQFIFQYYREEENGRGNFPPRFSGLQFPNYSSELNVNALELDDSALYLCASSSRQGPYEQYFGPGTRLTVT.